Listed below are T cell receptor beta chains from one sample, sequenced in a study of shared clonotypes between healthy human individuals. Generated by immunoSEQ multiplex PCR, the TCRdb table keeps only in-frame clones and is missing some. Among approximately 2.5 million clones listed, around nine tenths were seen once. Sequencing was carried out using naive CD4+ T cells sorted from blood. All receptors derive from a man between 18 and 35 years old in good health. Both conserved end residues are part of each CDR3. Size is stated for part of the rows, as once, few or many counts, or as a class when the clone is expanded.

v_call	j_call	cdr3_length	clone_size	cdr3_aa
TRBV11-2	TRBJ2-6	15	NA	CASSLRGDGANVLTF
TRBV2	TRBJ2-1	14	NA	CASNGVRGTNEQFF
TRBV6-1	TRBJ1-6	13	once	CASSEDRGAPLHF
TRBV7-9	TRBJ1-1	15	NA	CASSLAGGPNTEAFF
TRBV5-4	TRBJ1-2	14	once	CASSSPTDNYGYTF
TRBV29-1	TRBJ2-3	14	NA	CSVRGIGFTDTQYF
TRBV28	TRBJ1-1	10	NA	CASSRMVAFF
TRBV6-6	TRBJ2-1	13	NA	CASSRTGANEQFF
TRBV11-3	TRBJ2-3	13	NA	CASSLVQADTQYF
TRBV9	TRBJ2-2	16	NA	CASSVTATSVPGELFF
TRBV4-3	TRBJ1-2	17	NA	CASSQDLDRGPLYGYTF
TRBV7-3	TRBJ2-1	13	NA	CASSAGTLGEQFF
TRBV25-1	TRBJ2-2	13	NA	CASGRQGGGELFF
TRBV9	TRBJ1-3	15	NA	CASERDPDSGNTIYF
TRBV15	TRBJ2-3	15	NA	CATSRGEKGGDTQYF
TRBV11-2	TRBJ2-7	16	NA	CASSLRGGKISYEQYF
TRBV6-5	TRBJ2-5	13	NA	CASIRGVGETQYF
TRBV19	TRBJ2-2	16	NA	CASSQGTSGRTGELFF
TRBV5-1	TRBJ2-6	16	NA	CASSFQTGFGANVLTF
TRBV19	TRBJ2-7	15	NA	CASSILTSGSYEQYF
TRBV28	TRBJ1-1	16	once	CASNMLPGQGNTEAFF
TRBV27	TRBJ1-2	14	NA	CASSLSGGGYGYTF
TRBV5-6	TRBJ1-5	14	NA	CASSLGKSNQPQHF
TRBV9	TRBJ2-5	14	NA	CASSATGVRETQYF
TRBV15	TRBJ2-3	17	NA	CATSRAPPGQGEDTQYF
TRBV5-1	TRBJ2-6	18	NA	CASSSNRGSGSGANVLTF
TRBV18	TRBJ1-5	16	NA	CASSPGTGGGNQPQHF
TRBV4-3	TRBJ1-6	17	NA	CASSQASPGQGNSPLHF
TRBV18	TRBJ2-7	17	NA	CASSPPGLAGSPYEQYF
TRBV6-1	TRBJ1-2	15	NA	CASSEMTGNNYGYTF
TRBV19	TRBJ1-5	14	few	CASSFGTGNQPQHF
TRBV7-9	TRBJ2-7	12	NA	CASSYGSYEQYF
TRBV7-2	TRBJ2-5	14	NA	CASSLAAEQGTQYF
TRBV5-8	TRBJ2-5	15	NA	CASSNGLAGKETQYF
TRBV30	TRBJ2-3	12	NA	CAWSYNTDTQYF
TRBV30	TRBJ2-5	14	NA	CAWSSQGTKETQYF
TRBV11-2	TRBJ1-2	13	few	CASSLDIDYGYTF
TRBV5-1	TRBJ2-1	14	NA	CASSSEGSYNEQFF
TRBV12-2	TRBJ2-2	16	NA	CASRRNPLGDTGELFF
TRBV18	TRBJ1-1	12	NA	CASRRTDTEAFF
TRBV30	TRBJ2-5	12	NA	CAWKPGEETQYF
TRBV6-5	TRBJ1-3	14	NA	CASIQGGPGNTIYF
TRBV7-6	TRBJ2-3	16	once	CASSLRVAPGTDTQYF
TRBV28	TRBJ2-7	15	NA	CASSPGTGQGYEQYF
TRBV5-1	TRBJ1-1	14	NA	CASSSGTQNTEAFF